This entry describes one TCR beta chain. The assay was immunoSEQ multiplex PCR, and TCRdb's table has in-frame clones only and misses some. This sample has around 77,000 clones, with about 89% found just once. The data belong to a study of OX40 agonist ivuxolimab in advanced cancers. Study context: Each dose-escalation patient presented with hepatocellular carcinoma, melanoma, renal cell or head and neck cancer.

The CDR3 has 14 amino acids. V was pared by 3 bases and J by 3 bases, with 12 bases between. Germline CDR1 SGHTA, CDR2 FQGNSA. This clonotype was obtained from an adult with an advanced solid tumor such as melanoma, head and neck, liver or kidney cancer. The starting material was CD4+ or CD8+ T cells sorted from blood, obtained in a trial of the OX40 agonist ivuxolimab. The chain is built from TRBV7-2 and TRBJ2-7; a weak D match, TRBD1 (6 bases). The CDR3 loop is CASSLRQANYEQYF. The CDR3 DNA follows: TGTGCCAGCAGCTTGAGACAGGCAAACTACGAGCAGTACTTC.